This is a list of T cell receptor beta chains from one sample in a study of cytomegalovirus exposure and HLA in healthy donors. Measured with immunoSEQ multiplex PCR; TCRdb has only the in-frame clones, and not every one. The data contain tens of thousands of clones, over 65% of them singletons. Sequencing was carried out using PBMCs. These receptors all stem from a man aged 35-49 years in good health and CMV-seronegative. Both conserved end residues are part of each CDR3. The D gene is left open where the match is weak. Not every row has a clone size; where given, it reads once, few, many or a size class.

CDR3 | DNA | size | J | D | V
CASSRRLGELFF | TGCGCCAGCAGTAGGAGGTTAGGGGAGCTGTTTTTT | - | TRBJ2-2 | - | TRBV10-2
CAWSGEFSGGVWEQYF | TGTGCCTGGAGTGGTGAGTTTAGCGGAGGGGTCTGGGAGCAGTACTTC | few | TRBJ2-7 | - | TRBV30
CATSVGTSGYEQYF | TGTGCCACCAGCGTGGGGACTAGCGGGTACGAGCAGTACTTC | - | TRBJ2-7 | TRBD2 | TRBV15
CSADTSGRLTDTQYF | TGCAGCGCAGACACTAGCGGGAGGCTCACAGATACGCAGTATTTT | - | TRBJ2-3 | TRBD2 | TRBV29-1
CASSLPAGDNYGYTF | TGTGCCAGCAGCTTGCCCGCAGGGGATAACTATGGCTACACCTTC | - | TRBJ1-2 | - | TRBV5-4
CASSVGGSGNTIYF | TGTGCCAGCAGCGTAGGGGGCAGTGGAAACACCATATATTTT | few | TRBJ1-3 | TRBD1 | TRBV5-4
CASSIARLTDTEAFF | TGTGCCAGTAGTATAGCCCGACTGACAGACACTGAAGCTTTCTTT | - | TRBJ1-1 | - | TRBV19
CASRNRGGEQYF | TGTGCCAGCAGAAACAGGGGTGGGGAGCAGTACTTC | - | TRBJ2-5 | TRBD1 | TRBV6-5
CASTPQGSSSYEQYF | TGTGCCAGCACCCCCCAGGGGAGTAGCTCCTACGAGCAGTACTTC | - | TRBJ2-7 | - | TRBV28
CASSESVRGGELFF | TGTGCCAGCAGTGAATCGGTGCGGGGCGGGGAGCTGTTTTTT | - | TRBJ2-2 | - | TRBV6-4
CASSLGASGLPRETQYF | TGTGCCAGCAGCTTAGGTGCTAGCGGGCTCCCTAGGGAGACCCAGTACTTC | once | TRBJ2-5 | TRBD2 | TRBV7-9
CASSETGTPNTGELFF | TGTGCCAGCAGCGAAACCGGGACTCCTAACACCGGGGAGCTGTTTTTT | - | TRBJ2-2 | - | TRBV7-3
CASSAGLAYEQYF | TGTGCCAGCAGCGCGGGACTAGCCTACGAGCAGTACTTC | - | TRBJ2-7 | TRBD2 | TRBV5-4
CASRALDRNTEAFF | TGTGCCAGCAGGGCTCTGGACAGGAACACTGAAGCTTTCTTT | - | TRBJ1-1 | - | TRBV28
CASSLGGPPKGLNTEAFF | TGCGCCAGCAGCTTGGGTGGTCCACCTAAGGGGCTGAACACTGAAGCTTTCTTT | - | TRBJ1-1 | - | TRBV5-1
CASSLLTDNTEAFF | TGTGCCAGCAGCTTATTGACTGACAACACTGAAGCTTTCTTT | - | TRBJ1-1 | - | TRBV7-8
CAISDGPGGPKNEQFF | TGTGCCATCAGTGACGGTCCGGGAGGGCCGAAGAATGAGCAGTTCTTC | few | TRBJ2-1 | TRBD2 | TRBV10-3
CASSQERLAGHEQYF | TGTGCCAGCAGCCAAGAGCGACTAGCGGGACACGAGCAGTACTTC | few | TRBJ2-7 | TRBD2 | TRBV14
CASSQVHSQPQHF | TGCGCCAGCAGCCAGGTACACAGTCAGCCCCAGCATTTT | - | TRBJ1-5 | - | TRBV4-3
CASSLDGTGPNTEAFF | TGTGCCAGCAGCTTGGATGGGACAGGTCCGAACACTGAAGCTTTCTTT | - | TRBJ1-1 | TRBD1 | TRBV5-4
CASSTHDRRQETQYF | TGTGCCAGCAGCACCCACGACAGGCGCCAAGAGACCCAGTACTTC | - | TRBJ2-5 | - | TRBV6-5
CASSLLAGVDYNEQFF | TGTGCCAGCAGTTTATTGGCGGGAGTGGACTACAATGAGCAGTTCTTC | - | TRBJ2-1 | TRBD2 | TRBV28